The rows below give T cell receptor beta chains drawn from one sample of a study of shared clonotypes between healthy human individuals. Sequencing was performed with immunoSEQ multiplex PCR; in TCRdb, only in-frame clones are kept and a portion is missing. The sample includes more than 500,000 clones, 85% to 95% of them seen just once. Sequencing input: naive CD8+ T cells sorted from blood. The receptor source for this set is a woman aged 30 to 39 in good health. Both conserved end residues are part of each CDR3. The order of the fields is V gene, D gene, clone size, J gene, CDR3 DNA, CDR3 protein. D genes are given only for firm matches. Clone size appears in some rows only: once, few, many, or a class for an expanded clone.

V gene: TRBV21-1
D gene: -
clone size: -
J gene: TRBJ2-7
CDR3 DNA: TGTGCCAGTCGAGAAGCGGAGGGCAGGGGGAAGGCCGAGCAGTACTTC
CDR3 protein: CASREAEGRGKAEQYF

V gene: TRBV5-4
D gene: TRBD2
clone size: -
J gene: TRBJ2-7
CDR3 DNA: TGTGCCAGCAGCTTGGGTCCCCCGGGACTAGCGGACTACGAGCAGTACTTC
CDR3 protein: CASSLGPPGLADYEQYF

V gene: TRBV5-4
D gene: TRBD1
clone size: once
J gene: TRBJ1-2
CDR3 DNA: TGTGCCAGCAGCGTATACAGGGGGGCCTATGGCTACACCTTC
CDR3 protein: CASSVYRGAYGYTF

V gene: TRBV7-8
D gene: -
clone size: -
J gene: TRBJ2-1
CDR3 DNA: TGTGCCAGCAGCTTAGAACAGGGTGTCCACAATGAGCAGTTCTTC
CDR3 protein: CASSLEQGVHNEQFF

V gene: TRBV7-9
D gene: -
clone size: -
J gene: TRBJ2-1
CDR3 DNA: TGTGCCAGCAGCTCGTGGGACCCCAAGGGTGAGCAGTTCTTC
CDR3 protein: CASSSWDPKGEQFF

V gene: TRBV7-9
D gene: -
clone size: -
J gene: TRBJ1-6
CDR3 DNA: TGTGCCAGCAGCGGCGGGAGCTCCTATAATTCACCCCTCCACTTT
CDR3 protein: CASSGGSSYNSPLHF

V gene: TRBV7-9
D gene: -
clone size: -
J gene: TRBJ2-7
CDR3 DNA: TGTGCCAGCAGCTTAAGAGCCGAGGGGGAGCAGTACTTC
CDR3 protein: CASSLRAEGEQYF

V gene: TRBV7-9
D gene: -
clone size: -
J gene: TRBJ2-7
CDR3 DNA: TGTGCCAGCAGCTTCAGCGAAGCAGCCTACGAGCAGTACTTC
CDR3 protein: CASSFSEAAYEQYF

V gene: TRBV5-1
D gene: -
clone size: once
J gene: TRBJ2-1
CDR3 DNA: TGCGCCAGCAGCCCTAGAGGGGGTGGAGATGAGCAGTTCTTC
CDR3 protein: CASSPRGGGDEQFF

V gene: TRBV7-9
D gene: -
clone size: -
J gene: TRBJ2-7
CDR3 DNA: TGTGCCAGCAGCTCAACTTCGGCTGGGAGCCGTGGGTCCTACGAGCAGTACTTC
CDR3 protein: CASSSTSAGSRGSYEQYF

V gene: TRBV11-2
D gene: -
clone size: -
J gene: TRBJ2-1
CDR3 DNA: TGTGCCAGCAGCCCTGCCCATGAGCAGTTCTTC
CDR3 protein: CASSPAHEQFF

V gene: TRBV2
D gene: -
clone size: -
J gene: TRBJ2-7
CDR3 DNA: TGTGCCAGCGAGATGTACGAGCAGTACTTC
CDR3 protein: CASEMYEQYF

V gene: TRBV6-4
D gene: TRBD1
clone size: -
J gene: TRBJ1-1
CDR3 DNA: TGTGCCAGCAGAGCCCGGACAGGGGACACTGAAGCTTTCTTT
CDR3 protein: CASRARTGDTEAFF

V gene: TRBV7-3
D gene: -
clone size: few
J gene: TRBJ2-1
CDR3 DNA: TGTGCCAGCAGCGCCGGGACTGGATATAATGAGCAGTTCTTC
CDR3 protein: CASSAGTGYNEQFF

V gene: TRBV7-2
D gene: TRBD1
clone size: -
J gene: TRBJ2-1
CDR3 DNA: TGTGCCAGCAGCTTAGAGACAGGGCTCTATGAGCAGTTCTTC
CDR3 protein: CASSLETGLYEQFF

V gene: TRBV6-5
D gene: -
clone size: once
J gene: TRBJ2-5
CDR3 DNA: TGTGCCAGCAGTTACTCGATGTTAGGACAAGAGACCCAGTACTTC
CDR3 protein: CASSYSMLGQETQYF